This TCR beta chain emerged from a study (dated by TCRdb to the mid-2010s). The method behind the library was RT-PCR. Sequencing was carried out with an Illumina MiSeq. TCRdb's own reprocessing of the public reads used fastp at Q25 and MiXCR and kept productive beta chains. Entries are consolidated by CDR3 protein sequence, retaining the most common genes and DNA. Recorded for this sample are around 700,000 distinct CDR3 sequences; more than 13% of them occurred a single time. Roughly 4% of the sample is in the top ten clones. This clonotype was observed many times. The antigen it binds to is not known. No per-base quality is available; no much larger clone lies one base away. CDR1 and CDR2 were assigned from the germline V gene (reference sequence) as DFQATT and SNEGSKA. The junction shows trimming of 6 bases on V and 6 bases on J, and the gene matches do not reach 17 bases of it. Including the terminal cysteine and phenylalanine, the CDR3 comprises 15 residues. The sequence is cut down to CDR3 DNA, 45 bases in frame from base 1.

The TCR sequence derives from a female donor in good health, serving as a healthy control. The chain links TRBV20-1 with TRBJ2-7; TRBD1 agrees with 7 junctional bases. Sequencing was carried out using memory CD4+ T cells from blood. Here is the DNA: TGCAGTGCAGGGAAGGTTAGGCAGGGGGTAGGCGAGCAGTACTTC. It translates to CSAGKVRQGVGEQYF.